This T cell receptor (beta chain) is drawn from a study of blood T cell repertoires in COVID-19. Study at large: Donors in the United States, Italy and Spain gave samples during acute or convalescent COVID-19.

Per the authors' pipeline: Reference gene primers were amplified, and this amplification served to estimate nucleated cell counts. Some clones are missing from TCRdb's copy, which holds only in-frame ones; the method was immunoSEQ multiplex PCR. The V and J calls and clone size were taken over from that table, and D and trimming were inferred from the DNA. The sample lists about 480,000 clones; roughly 89% were seen once. The germline gives CDR1 SGDLS, CDR2 YYNGEE. CDR3 length: 17 amino acids. J lost 8 bases, V lost 0 bases, and 11 bases had no gene match. Seattle patient enrollment occurred during active infection, with longitudinal follow-up thereafter.

Sample: peripheral blood. The receptor's source is a woman between 45 and 60 years old with COVID-19, enrolled during active disease. The chain is built from TRBV9 and TRBJ1-4; 9 bases are a match to TRBD1. The chain's CDR3 is CASSVGVWTGEGEKLFF. The CDR3 DNA reads TGTGCCAGCAGCGTAGGAGTTTGGACAGGGGAGGGAGAAAAACTGTTTTTT. The full variable domain, rest sourced from reference TRBV9 and TRBJ1-4, is DSGVTQTPKHLITATGQRVTLRCSPRSGDLSVYWYQQSLDQGLQFLIQYYNGEERAKGNILERFSAQQFPDLHSELNLSSLELGDSALYFCASSVGVWTGEGEKLFFGSGTQLSVL.